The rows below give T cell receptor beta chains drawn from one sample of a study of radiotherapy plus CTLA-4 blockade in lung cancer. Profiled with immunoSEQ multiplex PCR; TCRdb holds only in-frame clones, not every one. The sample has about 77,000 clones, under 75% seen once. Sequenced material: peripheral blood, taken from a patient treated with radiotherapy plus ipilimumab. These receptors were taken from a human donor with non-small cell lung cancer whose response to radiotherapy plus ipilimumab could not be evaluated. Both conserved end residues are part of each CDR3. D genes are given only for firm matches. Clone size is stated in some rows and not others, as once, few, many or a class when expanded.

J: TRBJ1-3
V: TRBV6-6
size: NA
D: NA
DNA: TGTGCCAGCAGAAAGGACCGGGGGACGAGATACACCATATATTTT
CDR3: CASRKDRGTRYTIYF

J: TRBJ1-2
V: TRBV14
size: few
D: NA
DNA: TGTGCCAGCAGCCAAGTAAGCTCTTTGAGCTACACCTTC
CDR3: CASSQVSSLSYTF

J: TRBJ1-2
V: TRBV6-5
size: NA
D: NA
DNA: TGTGCCAGCGGGGGGAAGAACTATGGCTACACCTTC
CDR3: CASGGKNYGYTF

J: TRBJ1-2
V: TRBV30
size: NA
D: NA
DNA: TGTGCCTGGGACAGTACCAGACAGGATCCTTATGGCTACACCTTC
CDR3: CAWDSTRQDPYGYTF

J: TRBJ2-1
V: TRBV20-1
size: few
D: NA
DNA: TGCAGTGCTAGTCGTTCGGGGTTACAGTTCTTC
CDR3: CSASRSGLQFF

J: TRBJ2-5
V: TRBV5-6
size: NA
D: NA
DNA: TGTGCCAGCAGCTTGGCCCGGTCTTTCCAAGAGACCCAGTACTTC
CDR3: CASSLARSFQETQYF

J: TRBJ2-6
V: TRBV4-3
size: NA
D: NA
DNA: TGCGCCAGCAGCCAAGGGCAGGGCCTCAACGTCCTGACTTTC
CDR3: CASSQGQGLNVLTF

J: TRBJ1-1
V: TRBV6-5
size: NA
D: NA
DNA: TGTGCCAGCAGTTTAGTAGGGGGTGCGAACACTGAAGCTTTCTTT
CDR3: CASSLVGGANTEAFF

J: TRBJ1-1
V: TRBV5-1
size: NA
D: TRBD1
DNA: TGCGCCAGCAGCATCGGACAGGAGAACACTGAAGCTTTCTTT
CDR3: CASSIGQENTEAFF

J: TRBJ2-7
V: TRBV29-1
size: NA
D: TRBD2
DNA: TGCAGCGTTGAAGATGGGGGGGGTATTTACGAGCAGTACTTC
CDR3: CSVEDGGGIYEQYF

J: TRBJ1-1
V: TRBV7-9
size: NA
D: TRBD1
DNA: TGTGCCAGCAGCCGTGACAGGGTCGAGAACACTGAAGCTTTCTTT
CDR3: CASSRDRVENTEAFF

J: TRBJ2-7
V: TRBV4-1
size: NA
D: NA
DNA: TGCGCCAGCAGCCAAGTGGTGATGGTGTTTAGTATATCCTACGAGCAGTACTTC
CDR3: CASSQVVMVFSISYEQYF

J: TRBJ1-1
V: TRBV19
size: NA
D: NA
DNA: TGTGCCAGTACCAAAAGAGGCCTCCTTTTCGCTTTCTTT
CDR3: CASTKRGLLFAFF

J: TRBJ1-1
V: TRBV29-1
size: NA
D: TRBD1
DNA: TGCAGCGTTGGGCAGGGGGCTGCAGCTTTCTTT
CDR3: CSVGQGAAAFF

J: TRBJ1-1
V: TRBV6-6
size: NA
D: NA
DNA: TGTGCCAGCAGTTACCCTCCGACAGTTATGAACACTGAAGCTTTCTTT
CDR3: CASSYPPTVMNTEAFF

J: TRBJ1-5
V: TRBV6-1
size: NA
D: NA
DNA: TGTGCCAGCACCCTACCCCCTTATCAGCCCCAGCATTTT
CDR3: CASTLPPYQPQHF

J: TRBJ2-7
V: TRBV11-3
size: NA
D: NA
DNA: TGTGCCAGCAGCTGGATAGCCACCGAGCAGTACTTC
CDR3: CASSWIATEQYF

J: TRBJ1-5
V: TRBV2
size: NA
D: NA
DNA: TGTGCCAGCCGGGACAAGCCCCTTCAGCCCCAGCATTTT
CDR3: CASRDKPLQPQHF

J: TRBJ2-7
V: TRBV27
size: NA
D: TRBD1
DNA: TGTGCCAGCAGAAGAGCCCAGGGGGCTTCCTACGAGCAGTACTTC
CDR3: CASRRAQGASYEQYF

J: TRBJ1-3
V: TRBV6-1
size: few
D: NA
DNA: TGTGCCAGCAGTGATACAGGGCCCTTCTCTGGAAACACCATATATTTT
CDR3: CASSDTGPFSGNTIYF

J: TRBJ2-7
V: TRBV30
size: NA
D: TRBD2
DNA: TGTGCCTGGAGTCAACGACTAGCGGGAGGGCCCGACTCCTACGAGCAGTACTTC
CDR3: CAWSQRLAGGPDSYEQYF

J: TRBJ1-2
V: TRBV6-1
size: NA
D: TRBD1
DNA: TGTGCCAGCAGTGAACAGGGACAGGCGTATGGCTACACCTTC
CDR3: CASSEQGQAYGYTF

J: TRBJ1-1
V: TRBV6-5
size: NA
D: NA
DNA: TGTGCCAGCAAGTCCCATTACAGCGGGAACACTGAAGCTTTCTTT
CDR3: CASKSHYSGNTEAFF

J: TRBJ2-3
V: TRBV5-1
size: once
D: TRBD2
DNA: TGCGCCAGCAGCTTCGGACTAGCGGCTAGCACAGATACGCAGTATTTT
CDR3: CASSFGLAASTDTQYF

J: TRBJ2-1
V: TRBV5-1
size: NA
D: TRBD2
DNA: TGCGCCAGCAGCCCACCGGGACTAGCGATCCGCCCCCAGTTCTTC
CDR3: CASSPPGLAIRPQFF

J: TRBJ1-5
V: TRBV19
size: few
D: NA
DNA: TGTGCCAGTAGTATACGCCCTCGGGGGCAGCCCCAGCATTTT
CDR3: CASSIRPRGQPQHF

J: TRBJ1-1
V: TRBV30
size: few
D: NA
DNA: TGTGCCTGGTCATTTAACACTGAAGCTTTCTTT
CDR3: CAWSFNTEAFF

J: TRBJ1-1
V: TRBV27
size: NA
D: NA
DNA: TGTGCCAGCAGTGACGGGGGTGGGTTAACTGAAGCTTTCTTT
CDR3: CASSDGGGLTEAFF

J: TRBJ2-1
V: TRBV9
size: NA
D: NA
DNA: TGTGCCAGCAGCGTAGCCTCTACGGGGAGCTCCTACAATGAGCAGTTCTTC
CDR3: CASSVASTGSSYNEQFF

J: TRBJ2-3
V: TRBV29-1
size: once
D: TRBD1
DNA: TGCAGCGTTGATGGGGGGGCGCGGACAGGGGTGACAGATACGCAGTATTTT
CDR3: CSVDGGARTGVTDTQYF

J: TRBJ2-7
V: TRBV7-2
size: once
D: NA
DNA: TGTGCCAGCAGCCCCCGAGACAAGTCAACCTACGAGCAGTACTTC
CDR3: CASSPRDKSTYEQYF

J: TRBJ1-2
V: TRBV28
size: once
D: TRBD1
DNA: TGTGCCAGCAGTTTGCCCGGGACAGCGTATGGCTACACCTTC
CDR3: CASSLPGTAYGYTF

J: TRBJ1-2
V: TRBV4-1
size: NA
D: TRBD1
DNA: TGTGCCAGCAGCCAATTGGGGACAGGGGGCCTTCATGGCTACACCTTC
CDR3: CASSQLGTGGLHGYTF

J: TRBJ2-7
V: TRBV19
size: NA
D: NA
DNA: TGTGCCACCACTGGTTCCTACGAGCAGTACTTC
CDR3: CATTGSYEQYF

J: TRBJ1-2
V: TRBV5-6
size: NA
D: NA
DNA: TGTGCCAGCAGCCGGCGGGGGGACTGGAATTCGAACTATGGCTACACCTTC
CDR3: CASSRRGDWNSNYGYTF

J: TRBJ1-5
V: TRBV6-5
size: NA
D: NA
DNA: TGTGCCAGCAGTTACCTCGGAGAGAGCAATCAGCCCCAGCATTTT
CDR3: CASSYLGESNQPQHF

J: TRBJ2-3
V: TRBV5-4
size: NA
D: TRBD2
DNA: TGTGCCAGCAGCTTGGCCCCTAGCGGGAGTAGCACAGATACGCAGTATTTT
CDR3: CASSLAPSGSSTDTQYF

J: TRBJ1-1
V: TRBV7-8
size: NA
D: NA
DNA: TGTGCCAGCAGCTCCCTCTTCCGCTCACAGGGCATGAACACTGAAGCTTTCTTT
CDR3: CASSSLFRSQGMNTEAFF

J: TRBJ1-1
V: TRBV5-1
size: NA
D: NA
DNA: TGCGCCAGCAGCTACGCCGGCAGGGAAACTGAAGCTTTCTTT
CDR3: CASSYAGRETEAFF

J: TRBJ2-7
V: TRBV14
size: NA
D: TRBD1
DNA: TGTGCCAGCACCATGACAGGGGAAAAAAGCCCCTACTTC
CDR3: CASTMTGEKSPYF

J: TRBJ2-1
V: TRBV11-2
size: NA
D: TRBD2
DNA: TGTGCCAGCAGCTTATCGGGGGGTTACTTCTACAATGAGCAGTTCTTC
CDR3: CASSLSGGYFYNEQFF

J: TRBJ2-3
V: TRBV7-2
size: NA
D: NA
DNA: TGTGCCAGCAGCTTAGGACAGCTGAGCACAGATACGCAGTATTTT
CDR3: CASSLGQLSTDTQYF

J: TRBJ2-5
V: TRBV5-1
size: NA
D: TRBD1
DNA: TGCGCCAGCAGCTTGGCAGCAGGGGGAGAGACCCAGTACTTC
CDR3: CASSLAAGGETQYF

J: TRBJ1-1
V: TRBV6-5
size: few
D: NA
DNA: TGTGCCAGCAGCAAAAGAGGGGAAGCTTTCTTT
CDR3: CASSKRGEAFF

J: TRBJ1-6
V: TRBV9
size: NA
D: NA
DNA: TGTGCCAGCAGCCCTCGACAGGTCAGCTCCTATAATTCACCCCTCCACTTT
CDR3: CASSPRQVSSYNSPLHF

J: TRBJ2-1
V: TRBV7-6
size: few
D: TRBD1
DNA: TGTGCCAGCAGCCTTCAAAAAGGACCGGGACAGGGGTTTTCCTACAATGAGCAGTTCTTC
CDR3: CASSLQKGPGQGFSYNEQFF

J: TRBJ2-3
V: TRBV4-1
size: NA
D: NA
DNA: TGCGCCAGCAGCCAACGCCTAGGCACAGATACGCAGTATTTT
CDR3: CASSQRLGTDTQYF

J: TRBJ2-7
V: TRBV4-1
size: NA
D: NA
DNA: TGCGCCAGCGCTTGGTACCTTACCTACGAGCAGTACTTC
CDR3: CASAWYLTYEQYF

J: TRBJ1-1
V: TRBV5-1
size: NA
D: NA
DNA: TGCGCCAGCACCGATTGGGGAGGGAACACTGAAGCTTTCTTT
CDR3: CASTDWGGNTEAFF

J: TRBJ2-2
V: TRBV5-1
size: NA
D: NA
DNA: TGCGCCAGCAGCTTGAGACCGGGAACCGGGGAGCTGTTTTTT
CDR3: CASSLRPGTGELFF

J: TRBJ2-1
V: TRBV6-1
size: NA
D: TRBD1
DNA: TGTGCCAGCAGAACGACAGGGGTCAATGAGCAGTTCTTC
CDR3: CASRTTGVNEQFF

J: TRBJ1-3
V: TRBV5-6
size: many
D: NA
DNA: TGTGCCAGCAGCTTATTCCCGACAGACCACTCTGGAAACACCATATATTTT
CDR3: CASSLFPTDHSGNTIYF

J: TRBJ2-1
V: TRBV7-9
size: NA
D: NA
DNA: TGTGCCAGCAGCTTAGGGGCCTTACAGGGGAGGTGGGCCTACAATGAGCAGTTCTTC
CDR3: CASSLGALQGRWAYNEQFF

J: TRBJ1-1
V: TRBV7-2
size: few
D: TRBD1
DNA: TGTGCCAGCAGCCCTCAAACAGGGGTGGGAACTGAAGCTTTCTTT
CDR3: CASSPQTGVGTEAFF

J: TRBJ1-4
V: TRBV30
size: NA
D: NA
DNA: TGTGCCTGGAGCCTAACGTCAACTAATGAAAAACTGTTTTTT
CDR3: CAWSLTSTNEKLFF

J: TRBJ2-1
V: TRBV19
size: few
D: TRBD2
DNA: TGTGCCAGTAGTCCCCGCCGGACTAGCGGGGGGACACCTGAGCAGTTCTTC
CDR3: CASSPRRTSGGTPEQFF

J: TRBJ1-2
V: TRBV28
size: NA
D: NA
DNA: TGTGCCAGCAAGCCCCCCCCTAACTATGGCTACACCTTC
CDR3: CASKPPPNYGYTF

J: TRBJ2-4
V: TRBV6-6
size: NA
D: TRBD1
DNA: TGTGCCAGCAGTTTCGTACGGACAGGGGGTAGGAACATTCAGTACTTC
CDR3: CASSFVRTGGRNIQYF

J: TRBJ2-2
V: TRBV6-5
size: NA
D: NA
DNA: TGTGCCAGCAGAACTAGCTACACCGGGGAGCTGTTTTTT
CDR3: CASRTSYTGELFF